This T cell receptor beta chain was recorded in a study of T cell repertoires in cytomegalovirus infection (dated by TCRdb to between 2018 and 2021). In the study overall: Donor HLA type was relevant to the analysis, because carriage of CMV infection together with the matching HLA type was indicated by public TCR beta signatures. What the authors observed across the whole study: Cumulative frequency of public TCR beta family members discriminated carriers of CMV infection plus the relevant HLA type in this cohort and an independent roughly 340-donor cohort. The ex vivo response was dominated by HLA-C-restricted CMV-specific TCR beta clonotypes, which also provided the single most frequent clonotype in two of eight donors.

From the cysteine up to the phenylalanine, the CDR3 has a length of 18 residues. Here the CDR3 DNA is all that survives: 54 bases in frame from base 1. The CDR1 and CDR2 encoded by the germline V gene are KGHSH and LQKENI. V lost 3 bases and J lost 8 bases; the stretch between them is 26 bases long. With regard to this clonotype: Its antigen target is currently unknown. Nothing much larger sits one base from this clone, and base qualities are not available.

The sample was run on an Illumina HiSeq 1500. TCRdb reprocessing: public reads trimmed at Q25 with fastp, clones called with MiXCR, in-frame beta chains kept. Rows with a matching CDR3 protein are joined into one entry that keeps the most common DNA and genes. A total of about 530,000 distinct CDR3 sequences appear in this sample, around 27% of them only once. The ten biggest clones cover 13% of the sample. The sample was PBMCs. This chain is built from TRBV18 and TRBJ2-1, with the D segment possibly TRBD1 or TRBD2, each aligning over 5 bases. This receptor was obtained from a human donor in good health (CMV status not recorded). Some clones in this sample may be carry-over from other donors' samples. The DNA reads TGTGCCAGCTCACCGAATGGGACGGGTAGTTTTTTTCGTGATGAGCAGTTCTTC. Translated, it gives CASSPNGTGSFFRDEQFF.